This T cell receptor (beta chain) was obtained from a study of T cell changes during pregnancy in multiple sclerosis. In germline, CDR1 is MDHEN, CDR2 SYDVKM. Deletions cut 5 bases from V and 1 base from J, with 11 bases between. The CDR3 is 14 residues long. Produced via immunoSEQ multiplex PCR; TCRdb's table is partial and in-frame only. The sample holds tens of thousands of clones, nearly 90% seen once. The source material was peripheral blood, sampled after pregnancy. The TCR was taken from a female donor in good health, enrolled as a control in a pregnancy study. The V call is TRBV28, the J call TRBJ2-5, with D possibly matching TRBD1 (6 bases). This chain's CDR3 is CASSPQGIQETQYF. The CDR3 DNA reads TGTGCCAGCAGTCCCCAGGGGATCCAAGAGACCCAGTACTTC.